What follows describes a single T cell receptor beta chain. The data are from a study of blood T cell repertoires in COVID-19. Study as a whole: The United States, Italy and Spain provided the acute and convalescent COVID-19 samples.

Cohort 3 donors counted as recovered after two negative PCRs, clearance, or resolved symptoms. This CDR3 is 18 amino acids long. The V gene end was trimmed by 3 bases and the J gene end by 5 bases; junction bases not matched to a gene: 17. Germline loops: CDR1 KGHDR, CDR2 SFDVKD. Authors' methods: Counts of nucleated cells, estimated from reference gene primer amplification, were obtained. Repertoires were generated with immunoSEQ multiplex PCR, while TCRdb's copy carries only in-frame clones and drops some. V and J calls and clone size come straight from that table; D and trimming were deduced from the DNA. The sample includes around 200,000 clones, 75% to 90% of them seen just once.

The sequence came from a man in his forties who had recovered from COVID-19. The V gene is TRBV24-1, the J gene TRBJ2-5, with 7 bases lining up with TRBD2. The sequenced material came from PBMCs or T cells enriched from blood (not recorded which). The CDR3 nucleotides read TGTGCCACCAGTGATAGCCTGAGTCGGGTTAGCGGGCGGGAGACCCAGTACTTC. This codes for CATSDSLSRVSGRETQYF.